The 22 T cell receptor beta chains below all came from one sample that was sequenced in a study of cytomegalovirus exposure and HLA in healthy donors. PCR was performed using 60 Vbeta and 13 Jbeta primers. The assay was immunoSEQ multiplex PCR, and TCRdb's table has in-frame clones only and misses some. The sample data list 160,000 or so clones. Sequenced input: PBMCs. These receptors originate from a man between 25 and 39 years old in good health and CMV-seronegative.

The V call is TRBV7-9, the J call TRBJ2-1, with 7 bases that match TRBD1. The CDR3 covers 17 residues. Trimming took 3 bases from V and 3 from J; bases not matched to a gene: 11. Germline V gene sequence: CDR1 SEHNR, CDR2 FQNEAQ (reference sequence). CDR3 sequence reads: CASSLGSGTVDYNEQFF. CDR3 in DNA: TGTGCCAGCAGCTTGGGCTCCGGGACAGTGGACTACAATGAGCAGTTCTTC.

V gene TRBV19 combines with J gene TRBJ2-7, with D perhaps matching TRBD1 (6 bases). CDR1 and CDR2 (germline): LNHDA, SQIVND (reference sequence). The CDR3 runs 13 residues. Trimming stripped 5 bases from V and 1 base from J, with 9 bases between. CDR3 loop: CASSQGYSYEQYF. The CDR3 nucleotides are TGTGCCAGTAGTCAGGGGTATTCCTACGAGCAGTACTTC.

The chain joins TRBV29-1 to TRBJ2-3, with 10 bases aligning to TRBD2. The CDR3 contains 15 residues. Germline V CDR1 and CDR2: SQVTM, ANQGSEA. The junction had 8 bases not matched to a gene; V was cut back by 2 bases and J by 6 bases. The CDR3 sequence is CSVESSAGGTDTQYF. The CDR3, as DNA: TGCAGCGTTGAATCCTCAGCGGGAGGGACGGATACGCAGTATTTT.

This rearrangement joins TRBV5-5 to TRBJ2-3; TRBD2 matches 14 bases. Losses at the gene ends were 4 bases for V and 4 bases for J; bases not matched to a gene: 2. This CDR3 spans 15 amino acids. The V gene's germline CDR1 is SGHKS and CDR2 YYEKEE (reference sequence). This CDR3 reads CASSETSGRADTQYF. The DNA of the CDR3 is TGTGCCAGCAGCGAGACTAGCGGGAGGGCAGATACGCAGTATTTT.

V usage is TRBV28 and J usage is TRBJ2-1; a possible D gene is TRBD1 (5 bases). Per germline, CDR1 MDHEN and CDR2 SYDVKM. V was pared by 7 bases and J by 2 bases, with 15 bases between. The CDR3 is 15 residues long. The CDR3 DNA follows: TGTGCCAGCATGCAGGACAAACAAACCTACAATGAGCAGTTCTTC. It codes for CASMQDKQTYNEQFF. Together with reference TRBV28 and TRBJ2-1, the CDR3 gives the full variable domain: DVKVTQSSRYLVKRTGEKVFLECVQDMDHENMFWYRQDPGLGLRLIYFSYDVKMKEKGDIPEGYSVSREKKERFSLILESASTNQTSMYLCASMQDKQTYNEQFFGPGTRLTVL.

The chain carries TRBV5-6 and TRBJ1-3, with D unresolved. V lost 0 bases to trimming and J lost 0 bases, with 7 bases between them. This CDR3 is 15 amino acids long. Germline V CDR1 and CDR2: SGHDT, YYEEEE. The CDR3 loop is CASSLDGRSGNTIYF. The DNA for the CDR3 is TGTGCCAGCAGCTTGGATGGCCGCTCTGGAAACACCATATATTTT.

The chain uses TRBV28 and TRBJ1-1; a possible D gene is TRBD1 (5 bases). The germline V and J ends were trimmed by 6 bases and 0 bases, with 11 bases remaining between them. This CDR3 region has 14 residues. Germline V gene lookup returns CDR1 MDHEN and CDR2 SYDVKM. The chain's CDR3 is CASRPTEMNTEAFF. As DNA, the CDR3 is TGTGCCAGCAGGCCGACAGAGATGAACACTGAAGCTTTCTTT. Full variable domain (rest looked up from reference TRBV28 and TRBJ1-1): DVKVTQSSRYLVKRTGEKVFLECVQDMDHENMFWYRQDPGLGLRLIYFSYDVKMKEKGDIPEGYSVSREKKERFSLILESASTNQTSMYLCASRPTEMNTEAFFGQGTRLTVV.

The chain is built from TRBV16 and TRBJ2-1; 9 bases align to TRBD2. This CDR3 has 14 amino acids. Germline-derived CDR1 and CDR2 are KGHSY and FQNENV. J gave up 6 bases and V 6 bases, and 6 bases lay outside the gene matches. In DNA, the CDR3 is TGTGCCAGCAGGCGGGAGGGCCATGTCAATGAGCAGTTCTTC. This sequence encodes CASRREGHVNEQFF.

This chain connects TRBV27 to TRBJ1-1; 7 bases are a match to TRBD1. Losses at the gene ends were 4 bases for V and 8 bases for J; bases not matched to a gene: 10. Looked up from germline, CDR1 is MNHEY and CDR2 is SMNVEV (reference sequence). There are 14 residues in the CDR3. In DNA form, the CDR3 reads TGTGCCAGCAGTTCCGACGACAGGGTCGGGGAAGCTTTCTTT. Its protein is CASSSDDRVGEAFF.

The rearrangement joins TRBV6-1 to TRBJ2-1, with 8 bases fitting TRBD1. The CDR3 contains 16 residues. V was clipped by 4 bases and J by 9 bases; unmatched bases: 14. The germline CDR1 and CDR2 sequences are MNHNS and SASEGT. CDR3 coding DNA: TGTGCCAGCAGTGCGACATCCGGGACAGGCCCTCGTGAGCAGTTCTTC. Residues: CASSATSGTGPREQFF.

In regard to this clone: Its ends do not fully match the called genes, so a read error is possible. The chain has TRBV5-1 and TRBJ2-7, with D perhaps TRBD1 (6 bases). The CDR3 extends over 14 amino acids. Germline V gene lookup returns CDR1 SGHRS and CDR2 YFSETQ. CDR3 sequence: CASSFPGQNYEQHF. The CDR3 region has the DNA TGCGCCAGCAGCTTCCCAGGACAGAACTACGAGCAGCACTTC.

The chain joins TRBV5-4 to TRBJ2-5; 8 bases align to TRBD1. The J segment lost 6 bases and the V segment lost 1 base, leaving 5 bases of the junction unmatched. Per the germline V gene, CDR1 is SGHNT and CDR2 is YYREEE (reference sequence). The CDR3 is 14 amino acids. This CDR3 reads CASSLPDRGKTQYF. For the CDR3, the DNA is TGTGCCAGCAGCTTGCCTGACAGGGGAAAGACCCAGTACTTC.

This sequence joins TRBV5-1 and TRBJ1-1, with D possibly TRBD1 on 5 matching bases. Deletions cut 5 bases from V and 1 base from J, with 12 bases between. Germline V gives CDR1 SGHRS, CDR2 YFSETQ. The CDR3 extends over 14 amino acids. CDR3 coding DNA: TGCGCCAGCAGTTTTATAGGGGCGAACACTGAAGCTTTCTTT. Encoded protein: CASSFIGANTEAFF.

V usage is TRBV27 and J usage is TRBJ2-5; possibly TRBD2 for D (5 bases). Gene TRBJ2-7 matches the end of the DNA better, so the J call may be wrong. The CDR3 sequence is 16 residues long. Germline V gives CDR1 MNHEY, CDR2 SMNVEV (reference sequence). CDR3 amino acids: CASSLYGHPSGYEQYF. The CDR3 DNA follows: TGTGCCAGCAGTTTATATGGTCATCCCAGCGGCTACGAGCAGTACTTC.

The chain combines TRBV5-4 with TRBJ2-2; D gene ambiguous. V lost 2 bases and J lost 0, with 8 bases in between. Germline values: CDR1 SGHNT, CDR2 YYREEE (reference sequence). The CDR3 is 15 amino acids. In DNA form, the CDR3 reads TGTGCCAGCAGCTTTTCTTTCTCGAACACCGGGGAGCTGTTTTTT. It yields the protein CASSFSFSNTGELFF. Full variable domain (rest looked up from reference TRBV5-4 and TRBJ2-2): ETGVTQSPTHLIKTRGQQVTLRCSSQSGHNTVSWYQQALGQGPQFIFQYYREEENGRGNFPPRFSGLQFPNYSSELNVNALELDDSALYLCASSFSFSNTGELFFGEGSRLTVL.

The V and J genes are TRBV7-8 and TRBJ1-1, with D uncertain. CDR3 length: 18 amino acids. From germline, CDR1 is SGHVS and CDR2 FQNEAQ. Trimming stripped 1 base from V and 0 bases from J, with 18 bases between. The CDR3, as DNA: TGTGCCAGCAGCTTAGAAATGGCGGGAGCCTTCCTGAACACTGAAGCTTTCTTT. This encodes CASSLEMAGAFLNTEAFF. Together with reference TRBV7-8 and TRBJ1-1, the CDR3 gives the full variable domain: GAGVSQSPRYKVAKRGQDVALRCDPISGHVSLFWYQQALGQGPEFLTYFQNEAQLDKSGLPSDRFFAERPEGSVSTLKIQRTQQEDSAVYLCASSLEMAGAFLNTEAFFGQGTRLTVV.

CDR3 region: CASSAATGVATEAFF. CDR3 DNA sequence: TGTGCCAGTAGTGCCGCGACAGGGGTGGCCACTGAAGCTTTCTTT. J is TRBJ1-1 and V is TRBV19; 8 bases are a match to TRBD1. Trimming at V came to 5 bases and at J to 4 bases, leaving 9 bases not matched to a gene. The CDR3 loop spans 15 amino acids. CDR1 is LNHDA and CDR2 is SQIVND in the germline V gene (reference sequence).

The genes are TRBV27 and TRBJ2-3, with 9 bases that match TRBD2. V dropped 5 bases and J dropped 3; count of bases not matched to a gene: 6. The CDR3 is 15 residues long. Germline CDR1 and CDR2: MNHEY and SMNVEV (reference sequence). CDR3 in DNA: TGTGCCAGCAGTCCCTGGGCGGGAGGGACAGATACGCAGTATTTT. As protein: CASSPWAGGTDTQYF.

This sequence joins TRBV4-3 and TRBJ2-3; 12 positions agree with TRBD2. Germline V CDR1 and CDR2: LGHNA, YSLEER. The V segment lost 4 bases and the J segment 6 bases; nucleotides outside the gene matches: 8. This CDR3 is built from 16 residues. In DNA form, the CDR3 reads TGCGCCAGCAGCCCCAGCCCTAGCGGGAGGGGGGATACGCAGTATTTT. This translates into CASSPSPSGRGDTQYF.

The CDR3 nucleotides are TGTGCCATCAGTGGCAGGGGCACAGATACGCAGTATTTT. Protein sequence: CAISGRGTDTQYF. This rearrangement joins TRBV10-3 to TRBJ2-3; D might be TRBD1 (5 bases). Between the trimmed V and J ends, which lost 4 bases and 1 base, there was a span of 6 bases. Germline V gene lookup returns CDR1 ENHRY and CDR2 SYGVKD. The CDR3 is 13 residues long.

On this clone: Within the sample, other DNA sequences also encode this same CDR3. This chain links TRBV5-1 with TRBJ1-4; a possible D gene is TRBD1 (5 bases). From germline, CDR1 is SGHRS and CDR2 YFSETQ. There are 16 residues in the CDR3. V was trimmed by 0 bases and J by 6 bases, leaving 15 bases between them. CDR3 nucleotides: TGCGCCAGCAGCTTGGTAGCGGGGGGAGGCGATGAAAAACTGTTTTTT. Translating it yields CASSLVAGGGDEKLFF.

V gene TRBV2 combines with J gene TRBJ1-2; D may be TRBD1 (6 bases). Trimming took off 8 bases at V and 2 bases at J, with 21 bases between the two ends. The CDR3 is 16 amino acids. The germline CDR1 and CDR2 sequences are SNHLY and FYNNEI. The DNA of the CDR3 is TGTGCCAGCCCTGCTCGAATCCCAGGGGAGAACTATGGCTACACCTTC. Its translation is CASPARIPGENYGYTF.